This T cell receptor (beta chain) was recovered during a study of radiotherapy plus CTLA-4 blockade in lung cancer. About the study: Objective responses emerged in about 20% of patients, and over 30% attained disease control.

Assay: immunoSEQ multiplex PCR; the TCRdb copy retains only in-frame clones and omits some. The sample lists 40,000 to 50,000 clones, 65% to 75% seen once, with around 9.6% in the top ten. CTLA-4 blockade using ipilimumab, together with focal radiation, was received by patients with chemo-refractory metastatic non-small-cell lung cancer. Study-wide findings and caveats: Expansion of tumor-derived TCR clones was observed in blood after radiotherapy plus ipilimumab. With interferon-beta, early dynamics of blood T cell clones were reported to best predict response.

This CDR3 contains 12 residues. From germline, CDR1 is SGHDN and CDR2 FVKESK. The germline V and J ends were trimmed by 4 bases and 2 bases, with 6 bases remaining between them. Note on this clone: No antigen is known for it.

This sequence joins TRBV14 and TRBJ2-7; D call uncertain. Here the sequenced sample was peripheral blood, taken from a patient treated with radiotherapy plus ipilimumab. This TCR was recovered from a human donor with non-small cell lung cancer who had stable disease on radiotherapy plus ipilimumab. The CDR3 coding sequence is TGTGCCAGCAGCCCCTCCCCCTACGAGCAGTACTTC. It is translated as CASSPSPYEQYF.